The 23 T cell receptor beta chains below all came from one sample that was sequenced in a study of shared clonotypes between healthy human individuals. The method was immunoSEQ multiplex PCR; TCRdb's version includes in-frame clones alone and lacks a portion of them. The sample yields 1.6 million or so clones, about 96% seen once. What was sequenced was naive CD4+ T cells sorted from blood. Subset specified: CD45RA+ positively selected. These receptors originate from a young man in good health.

V usage is TRBV7-6 and J usage is TRBJ2-3; D ambiguous. Germline CDR1 SGHVS, CDR2 FNYEAQ. The CDR3 runs to 12 residues. Deletions cut 5 bases from V and 5 bases from J, with 8 bases between. The CDR3 nucleotides are TGTGCCAGCAGCCCACCGGAAGATACGCAGTATTTT. This codes for CASSPPEDTQYF.

The genes are TRBV14 and TRBJ2-1, with TRBD1 matching 7 bases. CDR3 length: 15 amino acids. Germline CDR1 SGHDN, CDR2 FVKESK. The V segment lost 5 bases and the J segment 3 bases; nucleotides outside the gene matches: 7. The CDR3, as DNA: TGTGCCAGCAGCGTAAAAAACAGGGGCTACAATGAGCAGTTCTTC. This encodes CASSVKNRGYNEQFF.

This clone has only one observation. The chain couples TRBV4-2 to TRBJ1-3; 8 nucleotides align to TRBD1. The CDR3 is made up of 16 amino acids. The germline gives CDR1 LGHNA, CDR2 YNFKEQ. V gave up 4 bases and J gave up 1 base; unmatched junction bases: 6. CDR3 sequence reads: CASSPQGAGSGNTIYF. The CDR3 DNA reads TGTGCCAGCAGCCCCCAGGGGGCAGGATCTGGAAACACCATATATTTT.

The chain is built from TRBV28 and TRBJ1-5, with D possibly TRBD1 on 5 matching bases. CDR1 is MDHEN and CDR2 is SYDVKM in the germline V gene. This CDR3 is built from 15 residues. Deletions cut 8 bases from V and 3 bases from J, with 17 bases between. CDR3 in DNA: TGTGCCAGCGGAAACCGGGACGGCCTCAATCAGCCCCAGCATTTT. Translation gives CASGNRDGLNQPQHF.

The rearrangement links TRBV11-2 to TRBJ2-1; 7 bases map to TRBD2. After removal of 4 bases from V and 7 bases from J, the junction contained 10 bases not matched to a gene. Germline CDR1 and CDR2: SGHAT and FQNNGV. This CDR3 is 15 amino acids long. CDR3 amino acids: CASSSRAWGGNEQFF. The CDR3 DNA sequence: TGTGCCAGCAGCTCTCGCGCTTGGGGGGGGAATGAGCAGTTCTTC.

The CDR3 DNA sequence: TGTGCCAGCAGTAGCGGACTAGCTGGGGCCAACGTCCTGACTTTC. This codes for CASSSGLAGANVLTF. The genes are TRBV6-6 and TRBJ2-6; TRBD2 matches at 7 bases. Trimming at V came to 5 bases and at J to 2 bases, leaving 3 bases not matched to a gene. Per the germline V gene, CDR1 is MNHNY and CDR2 is SVGAGI (reference sequence). The CDR3 loop spans 15 amino acids.

The CDR3: CASSLRRGYEQYF. The DNA for the CDR3 is TGTGCCAGCAGCTTAAGGCGGGGGTACGAGCAGTACTTC. V usage is TRBV7-2 and J usage is TRBJ2-7; 7 nucleotides match TRBD2. From germline, CDR1 is SGHTA and CDR2 FQGNSA. V shed 2 bases, J shed 4 bases, and the junction held 2 bases outside the gene matches. The CDR3 has 13 amino acids.

The V call is TRBV14, the J call TRBJ2-1, with 9 bases that match TRBD2. Germline CDR1 reads SGHDN; CDR2 reads FVKESK. V trimming: 3 bases; J trimming: 5 bases; junction bases outside the gene matches: 8. The CDR3 runs 16 residues. CDR3 sequence reads: CASSHYSGSGHNEQFF. CDR3 coding DNA: TGTGCCAGCAGCCACTATAGCGGGAGCGGGCACAATGAGCAGTTCTTC.

The CDR3, as DNA: TGTGCCAGCAGGGGGGAGTTAGCGGACTCCTACGAGCAGTACTTC. Translation gives CASRGELADSYEQYF. The chain employs TRBV2 and TRBJ2-7; a weak D match, TRBD2 (6 bases). The germline gives CDR1 SNHLY, CDR2 FYNNEI. V lost 6 bases, J lost 0 bases, and 15 bases lay in between. This CDR3 has 15 amino acids.

This clone was observed once. The V and J genes are TRBV6-5 and TRBJ1-1, with no clear D. The CDR3 length is 13 residues. Germline V gene lookup returns CDR1 MNHEY and CDR2 SVGAGI. The V end lost 0 bases, the J end lost 3 bases, and 5 bases lay between the germline ends. CDR3 DNA sequence: TGTGCCAGCAGTTACTCGCGATACACTGAAGCTTTCTTT. It encodes CASSYSRYTEAFF.

The chain has TRBV30 and TRBJ1-1; 11 bases agree with TRBD1. After removal of 2 bases from V and 6 bases from J, the junction contained 2 bases not matched to a gene. The germline CDR1 and CDR2 sequences are GTSNPN and SVGIG (reference sequence). CDR3 length: 13 residues. CDR3 loop: CAWSTGQGAEAFF. For the CDR3, the DNA is TGTGCCTGGAGTACGGGACAGGGGGCTGAAGCTTTCTTT.

CDR3 loop: CAGTSGITGELFF. The CDR3, as DNA: TGTGCCGGGACTAGCGGGATTACCGGGGAGCTGTTTTTT. V is TRBV28 and J is TRBJ2-2; 13 bases match TRBD2. Per germline, CDR1 MDHEN and CDR2 SYDVKM. The J segment lost 5 bases and the V segment lost 11 bases, leaving 2 bases of the junction unmatched. The CDR3 is 13 residues long.

This clone was picked up one time. The gene calls are TRBV4-1 and TRBJ2-2, with D possibly TRBD2 on 6 matching bases. Deletions cut 0 bases from V and 5 bases from J, with 13 bases between. Germline lookup yields CDR1 MGHRA and CDR2 YSYEKL. CDR3 length: 16 amino acids. The CDR3 DNA reads as TGCGCCAGCAGCCAAGATCTTTGGAGGGTAACCGGGGAGCTGTTTTTT. It codes for CASSQDLWRVTGELFF.

The V call is TRBV2, the J call TRBJ2-2, with D possibly being TRBD1 (6 bases). Germline V CDR1 and CDR2: SNHLY, FYNNEI. The V end was cut by 6 bases, the J end by 4 bases, with 9 bases between. This CDR3 comprises 13 residues. CDR3 region: CASRKQGTGELFF. For the CDR3, the DNA is TGTGCCAGCAGAAAACAGGGCACCGGGGAGCTGTTTTTT.

The J gene is TRBJ2-7, the V gene TRBV4-3, with D possibly being TRBD1 or TRBD2 (5 bases each). Germline V CDR1 and CDR2: LGHNA, YSLEER. The V and J ends lost 0 bases and 0 bases respectively, with 12 bases between them. This CDR3 contains 16 residues. The CDR3: CASSQDIGGSSYEQYF. DNA of the CDR3: TGCGCCAGCAGCCAAGACATTGGGGGATCCTCCTACGAGCAGTACTTC.

As regards this clone: This same CDR3 is encoded by further DNA sequences in the sample. This chain joins TRBV19 and TRBJ1-5; TRBD1 aligns across 9 bases. J was trimmed by 7 bases and V by 6 bases; bases with no gene match: 4. The CDR3 length is 13 residues. Germline V lookup: CDR1 LNHDA, CDR2 SQIVND (reference sequence). This chain's CDR3 is CASSNRGRQPQHF. CDR3 nucleotide sequence: TGTGCCAGTAGCAACAGGGGGCGGCAGCCCCAGCATTTT. Filled out from reference TRBV19 and TRBJ1-5, the complete variable domain reads DGGITQSPKYLFRKEGQNVTLSCEQNLNHDAMYWYRQDPGQGLRLIYYSQIVNDFQKGDIAEGYSVSREKKESFPLTVTSAQKNPTAFYLCASSNRGRQPQHFGDGTRLSIL.

The genes are TRBV28 and TRBJ1-1; 8 bases align to TRBD1. There are 14 residues in the CDR3. The germline V gene has CDR1 MDHEN and CDR2 SYDVKM. With 6 bases clipped from V and 0 bases from J, the junction kept 3 bases outside the gene matches. The CDR3 nucleotides are TGTGCCAGCAGGCCAGGGGGCTTGAACACTGAAGCTTTCTTT. Translation gives CASRPGGLNTEAFF.

V gene TRBV6-6 combines with J gene TRBJ2-1; 8 positions match TRBD2. Germline CDR1 and CDR2: MNHNY and SVGAGI (reference sequence). With 4 bases clipped from V and 4 bases from J, the junction kept 6 bases outside the gene matches. The CDR3 runs to 15 residues. This CDR3 is CASSFTSGAYNEQFF. DNA of the CDR3: TGTGCCAGCAGTTTCACTAGCGGAGCGTACAATGAGCAGTTCTTC.

The V call is TRBV10-3, the J call TRBJ2-1; the match to TRBD1 covers 12 bases. There are 17 residues in the CDR3. Trimming at V came to 5 bases and at J to 8 bases, leaving 13 bases not matched to a gene. In germline, CDR1 is ENHRY, CDR2 SYGVKD. CDR3 region: CAISSLLGQGAFDEQFF. For the CDR3, the DNA is TGTGCCATCAGTTCTCTTTTGGGACAGGGGGCATTCGATGAGCAGTTCTTC.

The chain employs TRBV29-1 and TRBJ2-3; D remains unclear. The CDR3 has 14 residues. V was trimmed by 6 bases and J by 0 bases, leaving 13 bases between them. Germline assignment: CDR1 SQVTM and CDR2 ANQGSEA. The DNA of the CDR3 is TGCAGCGTAAGATCAGGCGGTAGCACAGATACGCAGTATTTT. Protein sequence: CSVRSGGSTDTQYF.

The V gene is TRBV5-1, the J gene TRBJ2-7, with D perhaps matching TRBD2 (8 bases). The CDR3 has 16 amino acids. V gave up 5 bases and J gave up 0 bases, with 18 bases separating them. Germline values: CDR1 SGHRS, CDR2 YFSETQ. The CDR3: CASRYQTGTSSYEQYF. The CDR3 coding sequence is TGCGCCAGCAGGTACCAGACAGGGACTAGCTCCTACGAGCAGTACTTC.

This chain joins TRBV28 and TRBJ2-5; TRBD2 agrees at 7 bases. The CDR3 extends over 15 amino acids. V was clipped by 10 bases and J by 7 bases; unmatched bases: 18. Germline V gene lookup returns CDR1 MDHEN and CDR2 SYDVKM. Here the CDR3 reads CATWSGGSVLGTQYF. The CDR3 DNA reads as TGTGCCACCTGGTCGGGCGGGAGCGTCCTGGGGACCCAGTACTTC.

The chain employs TRBV5-1 and TRBJ2-2, with TRBD1 matching over 7 bases. The germline gives CDR1 SGHRS, CDR2 YFSETQ. This CDR3 region has 15 residues. V shed 2 bases, J shed 6 bases, and the junction held 7 bases outside the gene matches. CDR3 nucleotide sequence: TGCGCCAGCAGCTTAATAACAGGGGAGTCCGGGGAGCTGTTTTTT. Protein sequence: CASSLITGESGELFF.